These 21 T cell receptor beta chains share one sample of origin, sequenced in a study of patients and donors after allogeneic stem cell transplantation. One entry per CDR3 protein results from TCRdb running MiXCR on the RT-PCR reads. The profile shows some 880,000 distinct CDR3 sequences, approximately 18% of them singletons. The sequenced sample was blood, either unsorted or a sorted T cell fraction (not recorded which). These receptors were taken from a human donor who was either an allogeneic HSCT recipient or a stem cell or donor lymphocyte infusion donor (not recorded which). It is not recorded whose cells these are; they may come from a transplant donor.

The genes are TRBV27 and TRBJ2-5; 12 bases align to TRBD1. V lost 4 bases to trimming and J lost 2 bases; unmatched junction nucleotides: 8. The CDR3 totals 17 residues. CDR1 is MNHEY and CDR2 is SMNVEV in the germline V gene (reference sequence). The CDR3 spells CASSSLGTGGAQETQYF. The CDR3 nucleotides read TGTGCCAGCAGTTCCCTCGGGACAGGGGGCGCTCAAGAGACCCAGTACTTC.

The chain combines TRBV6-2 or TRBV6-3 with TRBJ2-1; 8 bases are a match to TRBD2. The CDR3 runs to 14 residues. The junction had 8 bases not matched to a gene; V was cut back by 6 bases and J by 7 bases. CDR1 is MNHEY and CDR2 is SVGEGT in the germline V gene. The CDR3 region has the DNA TGTGCCAGCAGCCCCGTCATAGCGGGAAATGAGCAGTTCTTC. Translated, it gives CASSPVIAGNEQFF.

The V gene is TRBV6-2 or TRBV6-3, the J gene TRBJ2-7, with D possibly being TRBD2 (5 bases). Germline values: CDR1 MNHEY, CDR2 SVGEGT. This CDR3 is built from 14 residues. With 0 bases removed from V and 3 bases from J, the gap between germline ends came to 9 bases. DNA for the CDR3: TGTGCCAGCAGTTACTCGATGGGAGACTACGAGCAGTACTTC. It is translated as CASSYSMGDYEQYF.

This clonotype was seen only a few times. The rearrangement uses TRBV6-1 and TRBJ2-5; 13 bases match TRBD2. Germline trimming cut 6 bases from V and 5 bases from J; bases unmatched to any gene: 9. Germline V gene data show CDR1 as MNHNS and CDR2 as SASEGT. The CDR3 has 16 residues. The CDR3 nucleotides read TGTGCCAGCAGGGGGACTAGCGGGACCACTCCCGAGACCCAGTACTTC. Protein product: CASRGTSGTTPETQYF.

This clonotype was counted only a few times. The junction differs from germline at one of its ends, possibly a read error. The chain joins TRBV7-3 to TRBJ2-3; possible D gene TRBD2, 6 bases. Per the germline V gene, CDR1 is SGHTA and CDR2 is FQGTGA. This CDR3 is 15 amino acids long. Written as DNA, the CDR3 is TGTGCCAGCAGCCTAACGACGGGAGATGGAGATACGCAGTATTTT. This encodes CASSLTTGDGDTQYF.

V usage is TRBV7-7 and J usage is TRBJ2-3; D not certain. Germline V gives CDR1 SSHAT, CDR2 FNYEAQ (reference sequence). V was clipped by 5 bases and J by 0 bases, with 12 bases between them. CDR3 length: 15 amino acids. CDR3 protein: CASSPEFVSTDTQYF. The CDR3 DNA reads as TGTGCCAGCAGCCCGGAATTTGTAAGCACAGATACGCAGTATTTT.

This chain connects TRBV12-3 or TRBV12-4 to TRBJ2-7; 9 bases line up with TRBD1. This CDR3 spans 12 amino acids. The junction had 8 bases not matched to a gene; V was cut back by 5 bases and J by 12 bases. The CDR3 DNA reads TGTGCCAGCAGTAATACAGGGGGCCAGGGGTACTTC. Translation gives CASSNTGGQGYF.

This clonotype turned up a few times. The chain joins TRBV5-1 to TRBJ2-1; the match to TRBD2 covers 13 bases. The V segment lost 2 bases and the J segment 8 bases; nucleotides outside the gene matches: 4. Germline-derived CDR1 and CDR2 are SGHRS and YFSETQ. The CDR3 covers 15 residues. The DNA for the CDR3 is TGCGCCAGCAGCTTACTAGCGGGGGGGCGAGATGAGCAGTTCTTC. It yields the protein CASSLLAGGRDEQFF.

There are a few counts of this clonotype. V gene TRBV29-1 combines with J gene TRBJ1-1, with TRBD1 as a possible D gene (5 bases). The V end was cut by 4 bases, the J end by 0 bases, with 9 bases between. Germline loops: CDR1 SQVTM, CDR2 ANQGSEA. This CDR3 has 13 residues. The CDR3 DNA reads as TGCAGCGTTGTAAAGGGGCTGAACACTGAAGCTTTCTTT. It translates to CSVVKGLNTEAFF. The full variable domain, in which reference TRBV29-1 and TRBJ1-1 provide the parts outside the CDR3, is SAVISQKPSRDICQRGTSLTIQCQVDSQVTMMFWYRQQPGQSLTLIATANQGSEATYESGFVIDKFPISRPNLTFSTLTVSNMSPEDSSIYLCSVVKGLNTEAFFGQGTRLTVV.

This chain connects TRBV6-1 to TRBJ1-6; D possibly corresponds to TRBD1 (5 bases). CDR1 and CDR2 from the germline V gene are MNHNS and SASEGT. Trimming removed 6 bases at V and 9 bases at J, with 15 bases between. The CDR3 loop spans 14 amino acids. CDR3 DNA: TGTGCCAGCAGAACAGGTCCCGAAACTTCACCCCTCCACTTT. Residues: CASRTGPETSPLHF.

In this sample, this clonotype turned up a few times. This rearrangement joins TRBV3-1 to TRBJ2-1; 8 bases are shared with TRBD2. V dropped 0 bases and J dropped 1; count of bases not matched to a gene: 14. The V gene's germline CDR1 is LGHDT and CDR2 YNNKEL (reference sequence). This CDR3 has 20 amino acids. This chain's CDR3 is CASSQDFAGGEIGSYNEQFF. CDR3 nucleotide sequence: TGTGCCAGCAGCCAAGATTTTGCGGGAGGAGAGATAGGTTCCTACAATGAGCAGTTCTTC.

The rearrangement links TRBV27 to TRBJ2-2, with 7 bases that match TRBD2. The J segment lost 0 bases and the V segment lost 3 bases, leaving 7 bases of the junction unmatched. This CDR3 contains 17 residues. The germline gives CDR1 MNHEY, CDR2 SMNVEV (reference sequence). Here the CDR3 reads CASSFLGGTPNTGELFF. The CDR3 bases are TGTGCCAGCAGTTTCCTGGGGGGGACCCCGAACACCGGGGAGCTGTTTTTT.

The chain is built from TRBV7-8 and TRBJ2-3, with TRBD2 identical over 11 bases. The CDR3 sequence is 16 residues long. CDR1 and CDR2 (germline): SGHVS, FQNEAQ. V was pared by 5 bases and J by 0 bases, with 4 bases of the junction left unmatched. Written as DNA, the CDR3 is TGTGCCAGCAGCATTAGCGGGAGGGGGAGCACAGATACGCAGTATTTT. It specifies CASSISGRGSTDTQYF.

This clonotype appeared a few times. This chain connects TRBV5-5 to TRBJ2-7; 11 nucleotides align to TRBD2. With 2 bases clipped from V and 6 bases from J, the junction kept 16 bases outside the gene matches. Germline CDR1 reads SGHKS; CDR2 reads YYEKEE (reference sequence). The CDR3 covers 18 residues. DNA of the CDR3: TGTGCCAGCAGCTTCTGGGACGGACTAGCGGGCCCCCAAGGCGAGCAGTACTTC. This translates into CASSFWDGLAGPQGEQYF.

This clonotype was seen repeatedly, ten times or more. The CDR3 reads CSASSPSRGQGEQYF. DNA of the CDR3: TGCAGCGCATCCAGCCCCTCCAGGGGGCAAGGGGAGCAGTACTTC. The chain combines TRBV29-1 with TRBJ2-7; 8 nucleotides line up with TRBD1. This CDR3 has 15 residues. From germline, CDR1 is SQVTM and CDR2 ANQGSEA. Germline trimming cut 7 bases from V and 7 bases from J; bases unmatched to any gene: 18.

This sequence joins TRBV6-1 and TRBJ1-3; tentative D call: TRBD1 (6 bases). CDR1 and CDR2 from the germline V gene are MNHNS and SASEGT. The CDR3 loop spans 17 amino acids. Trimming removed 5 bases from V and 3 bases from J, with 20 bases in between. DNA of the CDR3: TGTGCCAGCAGTCCCAAACCCGTCCGGGGGCTTGGAAACACCATATATTTT. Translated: CASSPKPVRGLGNTIYF.

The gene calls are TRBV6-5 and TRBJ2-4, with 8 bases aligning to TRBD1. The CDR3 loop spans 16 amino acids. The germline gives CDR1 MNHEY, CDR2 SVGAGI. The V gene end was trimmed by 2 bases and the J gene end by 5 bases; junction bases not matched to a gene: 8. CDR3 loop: CASSYRQGMGENIQYF. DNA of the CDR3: TGTGCCAGCAGTTACCGACAGGGGATGGGGGAAAACATTCAGTACTTC.

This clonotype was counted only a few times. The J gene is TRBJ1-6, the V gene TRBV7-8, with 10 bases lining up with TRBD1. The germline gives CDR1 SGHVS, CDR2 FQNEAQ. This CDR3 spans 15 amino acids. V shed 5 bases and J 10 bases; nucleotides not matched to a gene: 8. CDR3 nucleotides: TGTGCCAGCAGCGCGTCGGGACAGGGGCGGTCACCCCTCCACTTT. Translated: CASSASGQGRSPLHF.

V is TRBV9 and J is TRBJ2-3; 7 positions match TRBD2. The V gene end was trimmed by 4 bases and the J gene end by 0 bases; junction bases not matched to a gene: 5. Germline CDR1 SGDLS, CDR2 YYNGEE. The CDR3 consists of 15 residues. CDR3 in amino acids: CASSTGGTSTDTQYF. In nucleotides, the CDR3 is TGTGCCAGCAGCACCGGGGGGACTAGCACAGATACGCAGTATTTT.

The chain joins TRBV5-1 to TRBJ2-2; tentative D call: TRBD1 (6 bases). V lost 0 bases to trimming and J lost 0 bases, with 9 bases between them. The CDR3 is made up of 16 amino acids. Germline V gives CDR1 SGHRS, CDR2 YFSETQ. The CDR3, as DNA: TGCGCCAGCAGCTTGGCCCAGGGGTCGAACACCGGGGAGCTGTTTTTT. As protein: CASSLAQGSNTGELFF.

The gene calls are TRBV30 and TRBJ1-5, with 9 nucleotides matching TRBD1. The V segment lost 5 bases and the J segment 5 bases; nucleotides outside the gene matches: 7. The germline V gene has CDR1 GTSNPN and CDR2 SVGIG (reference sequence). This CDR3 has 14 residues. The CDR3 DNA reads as TGTGCCTGGCGAGGGACAGGGTGGGATCAGCCCCAGCATTTT. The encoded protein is CAWRGTGWDQPQHF.